One and the same sample provided the 32 T cell receptor beta chains below, sequenced in a study of cytomegalovirus exposure and HLA in healthy donors (dated by TCRdb to 2016 to 2017). Library construction relied on the immunoSEQ multiplex PCR assay. The multiplex PCR relied on a mix of 60 forward primers for TCR Vbeta segments and 13 reverse primers for TCR Jbeta segments. As stored in TCRdb, this immuneACCESS dataset retains in-frame rearrangements with V and J assigned. A fraction of the clones does not appear; measured against another copy, unresolved V genes explain less than half of the discrepancy, and the remainder lacks a known reason. Present in this sample are some 140,000 clones, approximately 83% of which were seen just once. 2.5% to 3.5% of the sample belongs to the ten largest clones. The sample taken for sequencing was PBMCs. The receptors originated from a man aged 40-50 years in good health and CMV-seronegative.

The table lists this clone with a count of one. The chain links TRBV30 to TRBJ1-5; D uncertain. Germline CDR1 is GTSNPN and CDR2 is SVGIG (reference sequence). Trimming took 0 bases from V and 5 from J, leaving 8 bases between them. The CDR3 is made up of 13 amino acids. The CDR3 region is CAWSVTGDQPQHF. The CDR3 DNA reads as TGTGCCTGGAGTGTAACCGGAGATCAGCCCCAGCATTTT.

The chain carries TRBV7-8 and TRBJ1-4; possibly TRBD1 for D (5 bases). Trimming pared 7 bases from V and 8 bases from J, leaving 17 bases between. Germline V lookup: CDR1 SGHVS, CDR2 FQNEAQ. CDR3 size: 14 residues. The CDR3 DNA reads as TGTGCCAGCACCCAGACGGGGGGTCAGGAAAAACTGTTTTTT. Its protein is CASTQTGGQEKLFF. Filled out from reference TRBV7-8 and TRBJ1-4, the complete variable domain reads GAGVSQSPRYKVAKRGQDVALRCDPISGHVSLFWYQQALGQGPEFLTYFQNEAQLDKSGLPSDRFFAERPEGSVSTLKIQRTQQEDSAVYLCASTQTGGQEKLFFGSGTQLSVL.

The chain joins TRBV15 to TRBJ1-4; D is ambiguous. The CDR3 spans 19 residues. Per germline, CDR1 LNHNV and CDR2 YYDKDF (reference sequence). V was cut by 1 base and J by 4 bases, with 22 bases left in between. The chain's CDR3 is CATSRGQDQGTRFNEKLFF. The CDR3, as DNA: TGTGCCACCAGCAGAGGGCAGGATCAAGGCACACGGTTTAATGAAAAACTGTTTTTT.

This clone was seen a single time. The rearrangement links TRBV28 to TRBJ2-1; 7 bases line up with TRBD2. Looked up from germline, CDR1 is MDHEN and CDR2 is SYDVKM. There are 15 residues in the CDR3. V lost 5 bases and J lost 6; bases outside the gene matches: 10. CDR3 residues: CASSPPGGGANEQFF. Written as DNA, the CDR3 is TGTGCCAGCAGTCCCCCGGGAGGAGGGGCCAATGAGCAGTTCTTC.

The gene calls are TRBV10-3 and TRBJ2-7; 11 nucleotides agree with TRBD1. The CDR3 has 16 residues. V lost 10 bases and J lost 2; bases outside the gene matches: 13. Germline V gene data show CDR1 as ENHRY and CDR2 as SYGVKD. CDR3 DNA: TGTGCCACCACAGGGACAGGGGGTCGGTCCACCTACGAGCAGTACTTC. Its protein is CATTGTGGRSTYEQYF.

The chain couples TRBV10-3 to TRBJ2-7; D is possibly TRBD1 (6 bases). This CDR3 has 12 residues. Germline V gives CDR1 ENHRY, CDR2 SYGVKD. V lost 3 bases and J lost 3, with 6 bases in between. CDR3 loop: CAISEQGYEQYF. For the CDR3, the DNA is TGTGCCATCAGTGAACAGGGCTACGAGCAGTACTTC.

This clone was seen only a few times. The CDR3 reads CASIIAGRGGSSYNEQFF. The CDR3 bases are TGTGCCAGCATTATCGCGGGAAGGGGCGGGAGCTCCTACAATGAGCAGTTCTTC. The rearrangement uses TRBV13 and TRBJ2-1; TRBD2 matches 7 bases. CDR1 PRHDT and CDR2 FYEKMQ come from the germline V gene (reference sequence). V lost 7 bases and J lost 0; bases outside the gene matches: 15. The CDR3 runs to 18 residues. The full variable domain, with the rest looked up from reference TRBV13 and TRBJ2-1, is AAGVIQSPRHLIKEKRETATLKCYPIPRHDTVYWYQQGPGQDPQFLISFYEKMQSDKGSIPDRFSAQQFSDYHSELNMSSLELGDSALYFCASIIAGRGGSSYNEQFFGPGTRLTVL.

This clone was found once. CDR3 in amino acids: CASSLLSSGGETQYF. The CDR3 DNA reads as TGTGCCAGCAGCTTATTGAGTAGCGGGGGAGAGACCCAGTACTTC. The rearrangement links TRBV7-6 to TRBJ2-5; 9 bases line up with TRBD2. The junction had 5 bases not matched to a gene; V was cut back by 2 bases and J by 4 bases. CDR3 length: 15 residues. Looked up from germline, CDR1 is SGHVS and CDR2 is FNYEAQ. The full variable domain, completed using reference TRBV7-6 and TRBJ2-5, is GAGVSQSPRYKVTKRGQDVALRCDPISGHVSLYWYRQALGQGPEFLTYFNYEAQQDKSGLPNDRFSAERPEGSISTLTIQRTEQRDSAMYRCASSLLSSGGETQYFGPGTRLLVL.

In DNA, the CDR3 is TGTGCCAGCTCTACCCTCTTGGGTGGAGGAGAGACCCAGTACTTC. Its protein is CASSTLLGGGETQYF. The chain uses TRBV6-1 and TRBJ2-5; a weak D match, TRBD2 (5 bases). CDR3 size: 15 residues. Trimming took off 8 bases at V and 4 bases at J, with 20 bases between the two ends. Germline assignment: CDR1 MNHNS and CDR2 SASEGT.

This rearrangement joins TRBV25-1 to TRBJ2-7, with D perhaps matching TRBD2 (6 bases). Trimming left V 7 bases short and J 5 bases short, with 15 bases between. CDR3 length: 13 amino acids. Germline V gives CDR1 MGHDK, CDR2 SYGVNS. The CDR3 region is CASKVGGSHEQYF. Here the CDR3 DNA reads TGTGCCAGCAAAGTGGGGGGTAGCCACGAGCAGTACTTC.

The rearrangement uses TRBV19 and TRBJ1-1; D remains unclear. Germline CDR1 reads LNHDA; CDR2 reads SQIVND (reference sequence). Trimming took 7 bases from V and 1 from J, leaving 7 bases between them. This CDR3 is built from 12 residues. CDR3 bases: TGTGCCAGTACGGCGGGGAACACTGAAGCTTTCTTT. It encodes CASTAGNTEAFF.

This sequence joins TRBV27 and TRBJ1-1; TRBD1 might be the D (5 bases). V was trimmed by 7 bases and J by 1 base, leaving 13 bases between them. This CDR3 has 14 residues. CDR1 is MNHEY and CDR2 is SMNVEV in the germline V gene (reference sequence). Here the CDR3 reads CASISGRANTEAFF. Written as DNA, the CDR3 is TGTGCCAGCATCTCAGGGAGGGCGAACACTGAAGCTTTCTTT.

The J gene is TRBJ2-7, the V gene TRBV9; 10 bases match TRBD2. Trimming cost V 4 bases and J 2 bases; bases outside gene matches: 21. Germline CDR1 SGDLS, CDR2 YYNGEE. The CDR3 runs to 20 residues. The chain's CDR3 is CASSPGTSVTQRRGPYEQYF. CDR3 sequence (DNA): TGTGCCAGCAGCCCCGGGACTAGCGTGACCCAACGCCGGGGGCCCTACGAGCAGTACTTC.

This clone has a handful of counts. This chain connects TRBV6-5 to TRBJ1-1; a weak D match, TRBD1 (5 bases). Germline lookup yields CDR1 MNHEY and CDR2 SVGAGI. This CDR3 has 15 residues. V lost 6 bases and J lost 1, with 15 bases in between. CDR3 in amino acids: CASRMIGGENTEAFF. The CDR3 region has the DNA TGTGCCAGCAGAATGATCGGGGGAGAGAACACTGAAGCTTTCTTT.

The genes are TRBV30 and TRBJ2-2, with D possibly TRBD2 on 5 matching bases. Germline lookup yields CDR1 GTSNPN and CDR2 SVGIG (reference sequence). Trimming removed 6 bases from V and 7 bases from J, with 9 bases in between. The CDR3 has 11 amino acids. The CDR3 protein is CACWRVGELFF. The DNA of the CDR3 is TGTGCCTGTTGGCGGGTCGGGGAGCTGTTTTTT.

The chain joins TRBV4-1 to TRBJ1-2; 7 positions match TRBD1. The germline V gene encodes CDR1 MGHRA and CDR2 YSYEKL. This CDR3 is 14 amino acids long. V lost 1 base to trimming and J lost 8 bases; unmatched junction nucleotides: 7. The CDR3 nucleotides are TGCGCCAGCAGCCAAGTTTCAGGGGGTCTCGGCTACACCTTC. It specifies CASSQVSGGLGYTF.

The chain recombines TRBV7-2 with TRBJ2-1; no definite D call. The CDR3 covers 16 residues. Per germline, CDR1 SGHTA and CDR2 FQGNSA. V lost 1 base to trimming and J lost 3 bases, with 13 bases between them. The CDR3: CASSLGLASFYNEQFF. The CDR3, as DNA: TGTGCCAGCAGCTTAGGCCTCGCAAGCTTCTACAATGAGCAGTTCTTC.

V is TRBV7-9 and J is TRBJ2-7; D may be TRBD2 (6 bases). The CDR3 extends over 16 amino acids. The germline V gene has CDR1 SEHNR and CDR2 FQNEAQ (reference sequence). V lost 0 bases and J 3 bases, leaving 15 bases between the germline ends. The CDR3 region has the DNA TGTGCCAGCAGCTTAGCGCAGCGGAGGGGCTACTACGAGCAGTACTTC. Its protein product is CASSLAQRRGYYEQYF.

This clone was seen a handful of times. The chain uses TRBV5-4 and TRBJ1-1; the D gene is possibly TRBD1 (5 bases). The ends were cut back, 0 bases at V and 8 bases at J, with 14 bases in the middle. The germline gives CDR1 SGHNT, CDR2 YYREEE (reference sequence). The CDR3 covers 14 residues. The CDR3 coding sequence is TGTGCCAGCAGCTTGGTGTTGGGGGGGTGGGAAGCTTTCTTT. It encodes CASSLVLGGWEAFF.

This clone was seen a handful of times. V and J are TRBV4-3 and TRBJ2-7, with TRBD1 matching 8 bases. Germline trimming cut 4 bases from V and 5 bases from J; bases unmatched to any gene: 13. The CDR3 extends over 16 amino acids. From germline, CDR1 is LGHNA and CDR2 YSLEER. Written as DNA, the CDR3 is TGCGCCAGCAGCCCGAATCGGCGGACAGGGAAAGACGAGCAGTACTTC. This encodes CASSPNRRTGKDEQYF.

This clone came up a few times. This chain connects TRBV27 to TRBJ2-7; a possible D gene is TRBD2 (5 bases). The germline CDR1 and CDR2 sequences are MNHEY and SMNVEV (reference sequence). V gave up 3 bases and J gave up 3 bases, with 12 bases separating them. The CDR3 runs 14 residues. CDR3 nucleotide sequence: TGTGCCAGCAGTTTTTCTTTAAGCGGCTACGAGCAGTACTTC. Its protein is CASSFSLSGYEQYF.

This clone was detected once. The chain couples TRBV5-1 to TRBJ2-3, with 9 bases identical to TRBD1. V lost 3 bases, J lost 5 bases, and 7 bases stayed unmatched. This CDR3 region has 15 residues. Germline V gene data show CDR1 as SGHRS and CDR2 as YFSETQ. CDR3 coding DNA: TGCGCCAGCAGCTACAGGGGGCTAGGAAGAGATACGCAGTATTTT. Its protein product is CASSYRGLGRDTQYF. Based on the CDR3 plus reference TRBV5-1 and TRBJ2-3, the full variable domain is KAGVTQTPRYLIKTRGQQVTLSCSPISGHRSVSWYQQTPGQGLQFLFEYFSETQRNKGNFPGRFSGRQFSNSRSEMNVSTLELGDSALYLCASSYRGLGRDTQYFGPGTRLTVL.

The rearrangement links TRBV20-1 to TRBJ1-1; TRBD1 might be the D (6 bases). Germline V lookup: CDR1 DFQATT, CDR2 SNEGSKA (reference sequence). Trimming pared 5 bases from V and 7 bases from J, leaving 11 bases between. CDR3 length equals 11 residues. The CDR3 DNA reads as TGCAGTGCTCTGGGGGCTGATGAAGCTTTCTTT. Translated: CSALGADEAFF.

The J gene is TRBJ1-6, the V gene TRBV30; 8 nucleotides agree with TRBD1. There are 18 residues in the CDR3. Per germline, CDR1 GTSNPN and CDR2 SVGIG (reference sequence). J was trimmed by 2 bases and V by 1 base; bases with no gene match: 10. CDR3 coding DNA: TGTGCCTGGAGTGGGCCCCGGGACAGGAGCGCCTATAATTCACCCCTCCACTTT. It specifies CAWSGPRDRSAYNSPLHF. Full variable domain (outside the CDR3, taken from reference TRBV30 and TRBJ1-6): SQTIHQWPATLVQPVGSPLSLECTVEGTSNPNLYWYRQAAGRGLQLLFYSVGIGQISSEVPQNLSASRPQDRQFILSSKKLLLSDSGFYLCAWSGPRDRSAYNSPLHFGNGTRLTVT.

The CDR3 DNA is TGTGCCAGTAGTTTCCAGACAGATACGCAGTATTTT. Translated, it gives CASSFQTDTQYF. The V gene is TRBV19, the J gene TRBJ2-3; D is ambiguous. Trimming stripped 5 bases from V and 3 bases from J, with 6 bases between. Germline loops: CDR1 LNHDA, CDR2 SQIVND (reference sequence). The CDR3 sequence is 12 residues long. The full variable domain, completed using reference TRBV19 and TRBJ2-3, is DGGITQSPKYLFRKEGQNVTLSCEQNLNHDAMYWYRQDPGQGLRLIYYSQIVNDFQKGDIAEGYSVSREKKESFPLTVTSAQKNPTAFYLCASSFQTDTQYFGPGTRLTVL.

This clone was counted a single time. Here the CDR3 DNA reads TGCGCCAGCAGCCAAGATTGGTGGCGGGTGAACCAAGAGACCCAGTACTTC. Amino acid sequence: CASSQDWWRVNQETQYF. The rearrangement links TRBV4-3 to TRBJ2-5; the D gene is possibly TRBD2 (5 bases). Germline-derived CDR1 and CDR2 are LGHNA and YSLEER. The CDR3 sequence is 17 residues long. V was shortened by 0 bases and J by 0 bases, with 14 bases between the two germline ends.

The chain has TRBV9 and TRBJ2-1; 7 bases are a match to TRBD2. Germline trimming cut 4 bases from V and 2 bases from J; bases unmatched to any gene: 12. CDR1 is SGDLS and CDR2 is YYNGEE in the germline V gene. This CDR3 comprises 17 residues. The CDR3 DNA reads as TGTGCCAGCAGCTCCCCCAGGAACGGGGGGACCTACAATGAGCAGTTCTTC. Translation gives CASSSPRNGGTYNEQFF.

V is TRBV4-1 and J is TRBJ1-2; 8 bases match TRBD1. Germline V lookup: CDR1 MGHRA, CDR2 YSYEKL. With V trimmed by 5 bases and J by 5 bases, 7 bases remained unmatched. This CDR3 is 14 amino acids long. CDR3 region: CASSSYRGDYGYTF. The CDR3 DNA reads TGCGCCAGCAGCAGTTACAGGGGGGATTATGGCTACACCTTC.

The V gene is TRBV30, the J gene TRBJ2-7, with D maybe TRBD2 (5 bases). The CDR3 spans 15 residues. Germline-derived CDR1 and CDR2 are GTSNPN and SVGIG (reference sequence). The germline V and J ends were trimmed by 5 bases and 2 bases, with 19 bases remaining between them. The CDR3 DNA reads as TGTGCCTGGTCCAGAGGGCCCTATAAAACCTACGAGCAGTACTTC. Its translation is CAWSRGPYKTYEQYF.

The chain employs TRBV5-1 and TRBJ2-7; 13 bases map to TRBD2. CDR1 SGHRS and CDR2 YFSETQ come from the germline V gene. The CDR3 is made up of 15 amino acids. The trim removed 2 bases at V and 3 bases at J, leaving 2 bases unmatched. Here the CDR3 DNA reads TGCGCCAGCAGCTTAGGACTAGCGGGGGTCTACGAGCAGTACTTC. This sequence encodes CASSLGLAGVYEQYF.

This rearrangement joins TRBV6-5 to TRBJ1-4, with unresolved D. There are 14 residues in the CDR3. Trimming cost V 7 bases and J 0 bases, with 9 bases left between them. Germline assignment: CDR1 MNHEY and CDR2 SVGAGI. This chain's CDR3 is CASKNLATNEKLFF. The DNA for the CDR3 is TGTGCCAGCAAAAACTTGGCAACTAATGAAAAACTGTTTTTT.

This chain links TRBV9 with TRBJ1-3; D not certain. The germline gives CDR1 SGDLS, CDR2 YYNGEE. With 3 bases removed from V and 5 bases from J, the gap between germline ends came to 3 bases. The CDR3 loop spans 11 amino acids. CDR3 sequence (DNA): TGTGCCAGCAGCGATAGAAACACCATATATTTT. It is translated as CASSDRNTIYF.